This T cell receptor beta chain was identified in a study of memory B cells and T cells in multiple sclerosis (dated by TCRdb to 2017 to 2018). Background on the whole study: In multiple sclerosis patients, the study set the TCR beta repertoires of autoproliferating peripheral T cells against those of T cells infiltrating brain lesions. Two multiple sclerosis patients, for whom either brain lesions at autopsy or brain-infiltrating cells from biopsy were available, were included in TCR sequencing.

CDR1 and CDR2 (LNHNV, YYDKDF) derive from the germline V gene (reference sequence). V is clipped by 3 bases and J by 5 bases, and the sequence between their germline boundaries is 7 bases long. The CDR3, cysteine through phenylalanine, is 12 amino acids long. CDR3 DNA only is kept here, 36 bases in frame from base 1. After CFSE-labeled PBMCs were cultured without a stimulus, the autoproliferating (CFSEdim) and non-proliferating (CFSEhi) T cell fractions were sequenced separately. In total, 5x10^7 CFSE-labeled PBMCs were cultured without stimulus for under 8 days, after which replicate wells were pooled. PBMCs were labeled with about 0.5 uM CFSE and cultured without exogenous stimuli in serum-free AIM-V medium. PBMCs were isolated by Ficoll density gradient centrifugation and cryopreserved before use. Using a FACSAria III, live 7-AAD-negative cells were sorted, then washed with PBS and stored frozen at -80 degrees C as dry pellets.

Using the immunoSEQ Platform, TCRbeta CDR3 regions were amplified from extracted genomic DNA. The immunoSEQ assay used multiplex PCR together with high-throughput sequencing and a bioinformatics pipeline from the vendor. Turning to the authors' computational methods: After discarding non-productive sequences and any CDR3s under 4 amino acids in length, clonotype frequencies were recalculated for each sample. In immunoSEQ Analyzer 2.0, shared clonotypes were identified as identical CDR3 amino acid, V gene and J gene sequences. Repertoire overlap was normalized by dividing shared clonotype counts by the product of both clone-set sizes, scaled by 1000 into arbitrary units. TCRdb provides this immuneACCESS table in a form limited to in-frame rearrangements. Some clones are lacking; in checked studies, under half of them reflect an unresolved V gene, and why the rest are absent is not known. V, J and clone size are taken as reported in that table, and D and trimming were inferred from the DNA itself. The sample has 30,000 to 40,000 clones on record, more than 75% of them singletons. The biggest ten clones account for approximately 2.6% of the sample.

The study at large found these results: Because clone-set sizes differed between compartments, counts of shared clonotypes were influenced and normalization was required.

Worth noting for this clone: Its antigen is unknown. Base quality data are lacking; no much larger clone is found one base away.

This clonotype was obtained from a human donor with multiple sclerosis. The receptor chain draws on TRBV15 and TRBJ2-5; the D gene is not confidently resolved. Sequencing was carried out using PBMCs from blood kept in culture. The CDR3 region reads CATSSDEETQYF. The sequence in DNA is TGTGCCACCAGCAGTGACGAGGAGACCCAGTACTTC.